This T cell receptor beta chain originates from a study of beta chain features in type 1 diabetes. Regarding the study as a whole: Because the template was cDNA, high-expressing cells might be over-represented. Type 1 diabetes patients had moderately but significantly shorter TCRB CDR3s in all four CD4+ subsets.

Per the germline V gene, CDR1 is MNHEY and CDR2 is SVGAGI. V was clipped by 3 bases and J by 5 bases; unmatched bases: 9. This CDR3 has 16 amino acids. The sequenced template was cDNA made from the entire isolated RNA. Profiled with immunoSEQ multiplex PCR; TCRdb holds only in-frame clones, not every one. The data hold around 280,000 clones, with 15% observed a single time. This clone was counted only a few times. What it binds is not known. Sequences were obtained from naive CD4+ T cells from blood. The source of this sequence is a young man with type 1 diabetes. The chain links TRBV6-5 to TRBJ2-1, with TRBD2 matching 8 bases. The CDR3 DNA is TGTGCCAGCAGTTATGCGGCTAGCGGGTCCAACAATGAGCAGTTCTTC. Protein: CASSYAASGSNNEQFF.